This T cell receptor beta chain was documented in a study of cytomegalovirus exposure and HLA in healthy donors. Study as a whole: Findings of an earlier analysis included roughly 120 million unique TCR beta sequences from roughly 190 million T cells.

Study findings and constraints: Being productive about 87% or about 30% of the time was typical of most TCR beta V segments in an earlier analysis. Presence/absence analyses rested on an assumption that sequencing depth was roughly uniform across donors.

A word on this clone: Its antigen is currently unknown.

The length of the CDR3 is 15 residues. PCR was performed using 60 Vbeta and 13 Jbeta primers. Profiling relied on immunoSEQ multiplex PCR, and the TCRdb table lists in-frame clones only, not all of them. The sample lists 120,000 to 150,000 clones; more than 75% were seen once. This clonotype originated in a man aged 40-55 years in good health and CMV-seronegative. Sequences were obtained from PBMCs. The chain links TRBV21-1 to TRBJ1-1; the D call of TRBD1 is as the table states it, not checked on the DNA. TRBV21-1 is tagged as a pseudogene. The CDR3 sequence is CASSNRGSMNTEAFF. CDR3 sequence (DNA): TGTGCCAGCAGTAACAGGGGGAGCATGAACACTGAAGCTTTCTTT.